A selection of T cell receptor beta chains follows, all from one sample in a study of beta chain features in type 1 diabetes. The assay was immunoSEQ multiplex PCR, and TCRdb's table has in-frame clones only and misses some. The table records about 220,000 clones, roughly a tenth of them present only once. Sequences were obtained from central memory CD4+ T cells from blood. The receptor set was obtained from a man between 18 and 35 years old in good health. Both conserved end residues are part of each CDR3. The D gene is left open where the match is weak. Clone sizes are given selectively: once, few, many, or a class where the clone is expanded.

CDR3 length: 15
D gene: TRBD2
J gene: TRBJ2-1
V gene: TRBV29-1
clone size: few
CDR3 DNA: TGCAGCGTAGGAAGAGGGACTAGTGGGCTCAATGAGCAGTTCTTC
CDR3 protein: CSVGRGTSGLNEQFF

CDR3 length: 15
D gene: TRBD1
J gene: TRBJ2-1
V gene: TRBV2
clone size: few
CDR3 DNA: TGTGCCAGCAATCGGGACAGGGGCTCCTACAATGAGCAGTTCTTC
CDR3 protein: CASNRDRGSYNEQFF

CDR3 length: 14
D gene: -
J gene: TRBJ2-3
V gene: TRBV6-5
clone size: -
CDR3 DNA: TGTGCCAGCAGTTACAACGGGGGCACAGATACGCAGTATTTT
CDR3 protein: CASSYNGGTDTQYF

CDR3 length: 18
D gene: TRBD2
J gene: TRBJ2-7
V gene: TRBV4-2
clone size: -
CDR3 DNA: TGTGCCAGCAGCCAAGATAGTCGGACTAGCGGGAGTCCCTACGAGCAGTACTTC
CDR3 protein: CASSQDSRTSGSPYEQYF

CDR3 length: 14
D gene: -
J gene: TRBJ1-2
V gene: TRBV7-2
clone size: few
CDR3 DNA: TGTGCCAGCAGCGGAGCTCAGCGCCGAAGTGGCTACACCTTC
CDR3 protein: CASSGAQRRSGYTF

CDR3 length: 13
D gene: -
J gene: TRBJ1-1
V gene: TRBV6-5
clone size: -
CDR3 DNA: TGTGCCAGCAGTCCTTCTCCGGCCGGTGAAGCTTTCTTT
CDR3 protein: CASSPSPAGEAFF

CDR3 length: 15
D gene: -
J gene: TRBJ1-3
V gene: TRBV28
clone size: -
CDR3 DNA: TGTGCCAGCAGCGTAGGGCAGGGAAAAGGAAACACCATATATTTT
CDR3 protein: CASSVGQGKGNTIYF

CDR3 length: 17
D gene: TRBD1
J gene: TRBJ2-1
V gene: TRBV5-4
clone size: -
CDR3 DNA: TGTGCCAGCAGTCCAAAACCGGGACAGGAATTCTACAATGAGCAGTTCTTC
CDR3 protein: CASSPKPGQEFYNEQFF

CDR3 length: 15
D gene: TRBD1
J gene: TRBJ1-1
V gene: TRBV10-3
clone size: many
CDR3 DNA: TGTGCCATCAGAACCGACAGGGGCGAGAACACTGAAGCTTTCTTT
CDR3 protein: CAIRTDRGENTEAFF

CDR3 length: 12
D gene: -
J gene: TRBJ1-2
V gene: TRBV30
clone size: few
CDR3 DNA: TGTGCCGGCCCCCGGGGCCCCTATGGCTACACCTTC
CDR3 protein: CAGPRGPYGYTF

CDR3 length: 14
D gene: -
J gene: TRBJ2-7
V gene: TRBV21-1
clone size: -
CDR3 DNA: TGTGCCAGCACCATTCTTGGACTAGCGGGGGCTAAGTACTTC
CDR3 protein: CASTILGLAGAKYF

CDR3 length: 13
D gene: -
J gene: TRBJ2-7
V gene: TRBV19
clone size: few
CDR3 DNA: TGTGCCAGCGGACAGAGGAGCTCCTACGAGCAGTACTTC
CDR3 protein: CASGQRSSYEQYF

CDR3 length: 16
D gene: -
J gene: TRBJ2-1
V gene: TRBV15
clone size: few
CDR3 DNA: TGTGCCACCAGCAGAGATCGGGACTTCTCCTACAATGAGCAGTTCTTC
CDR3 protein: CATSRDRDFSYNEQFF

CDR3 length: 13
D gene: -
J gene: TRBJ2-1
V gene: TRBV10-3
clone size: -
CDR3 DNA: TGTGCCAGTACCCGGGACTTAAACAATGAGCAGTTCTTC
CDR3 protein: CASTRDLNNEQFF

CDR3 length: 11
D gene: TRBD2
J gene: TRBJ2-5
V gene: TRBV29-1
clone size: -
CDR3 DNA: TGCGGGGAAGGCGGGAGAGAGACCCAGTACTTC
CDR3 protein: CGEGGRETQYF

CDR3 length: 15
D gene: TRBD1
J gene: TRBJ1-4
V gene: TRBV28
clone size: few
CDR3 DNA: TGTGCCAGCAGTCCCCAACAGGGGGCTGGGGAAAAACTGTTTTTT
CDR3 protein: CASSPQQGAGEKLFF

CDR3 length: 15
D gene: -
J gene: TRBJ2-1
V gene: TRBV9
clone size: -
CDR3 DNA: TGTGCCAGCAGCGTAGAGGGGGATTACTACAATGAGCAGTTCTTC
CDR3 protein: CASSVEGDYYNEQFF

CDR3 length: 12
D gene: TRBD2
J gene: TRBJ2-7
V gene: TRBV30
clone size: few
CDR3 DNA: TGTGCCTGGAGTGCTCGAGCGGGAGGTTTAGACTTC
CDR3 protein: CAWSARAGGLDF

CDR3 length: 13
D gene: -
J gene: TRBJ2-7
V gene: TRBV29-1
clone size: few
CDR3 DNA: TGCAGCGCCCAGTCCAGGGAGACTTACGAGCAGTACTTC
CDR3 protein: CSAQSRETYEQYF

CDR3 length: 15
D gene: -
J gene: TRBJ2-3
V gene: TRBV5-4
clone size: few
CDR3 DNA: TGTGCCAGCAGCGTCCCACAGGGAACCACAGATACGCAGTATTTT
CDR3 protein: CASSVPQGTTDTQYF

CDR3 length: 16
D gene: -
J gene: TRBJ1-4
V gene: TRBV2
clone size: few
CDR3 DNA: TGTGCCAGCAGTGAAACCTCCCAGGGCACTAATGAAAAACTGTTTTTT
CDR3 protein: CASSETSQGTNEKLFF

CDR3 length: 14
D gene: -
J gene: TRBJ2-7
V gene: TRBV11-2
clone size: -
CDR3 DNA: TGTGCCAGCAGCTTAGTGGGACTGGTCAACGAGCAGTACTTC
CDR3 protein: CASSLVGLVNEQYF

CDR3 length: 14
D gene: -
J gene: TRBJ2-5
V gene: TRBV10-3
clone size: -
CDR3 DNA: TGTGCCATCAGTCTGGACCCGTACCAAGAGACCCAGTACTTC
CDR3 protein: CAISLDPYQETQYF

CDR3 length: 14
D gene: -
J gene: TRBJ1-4
V gene: TRBV30
clone size: -
CDR3 DNA: TGTGCCTGGAGTCTGGGAGCAACTAATGAAAAACTGTTTTTT
CDR3 protein: CAWSLGATNEKLFF

CDR3 length: 15
D gene: -
J gene: TRBJ2-2
V gene: TRBV5-1
clone size: -
CDR3 DNA: TGCGCCAGCCTCCCCACTCCTGCTCCAACCGGGGAGCTGTTTTTT
CDR3 protein: CASLPTPAPTGELFF

CDR3 length: 15
D gene: -
J gene: TRBJ2-3
V gene: TRBV9
clone size: -
CDR3 DNA: TGTGCCAGCAGCGCCTCCGGGAGCAGTTCAGATACGCAGTATTTT
CDR3 protein: CASSASGSSSDTQYF

CDR3 length: 16
D gene: TRBD2
J gene: TRBJ2-1
V gene: TRBV4-1
clone size: -
CDR3 DNA: TGCGCCAGCAGCCAAGATGGGGGACTAGCGGCCTGGGGGCAGTTCTTC
CDR3 protein: CASSQDGGLAAWGQFF

CDR3 length: 13
D gene: -
J gene: TRBJ2-1
V gene: TRBV5-8
clone size: few
CDR3 DNA: TGTGCCAGCAGCTCCGGGAACTGGGATGAGCAGTTCTTC
CDR3 protein: CASSSGNWDEQFF

CDR3 length: 13
D gene: -
J gene: TRBJ1-2
V gene: TRBV5-1
clone size: -
CDR3 DNA: TGCGCCAGCAGCTTGGACGGTAACTATGGCTACACCTTC
CDR3 protein: CASSLDGNYGYTF

CDR3 length: 13
D gene: TRBD2
J gene: TRBJ2-1
V gene: TRBV19
clone size: few
CDR3 DNA: TGTGCCAGTAGTACCAGCGGGAAAAATGAGCAGTTCTTC
CDR3 protein: CASSTSGKNEQFF

CDR3 length: 15
D gene: -
J gene: TRBJ1-5
V gene: TRBV7-4
clone size: -
CDR3 DNA: TGTGCCAGCAGCTCCGGGACACCTCTGAAGAAGCCCCAGCATTTT
CDR3 protein: CASSSGTPLKKPQHF

CDR3 length: 13
D gene: TRBD2
J gene: TRBJ2-7
V gene: TRBV7-3
clone size: -
CDR3 DNA: TGTGCCAGCAGCTTAAGGGAGGGGCCCGAGCAGTACTTC
CDR3 protein: CASSLREGPEQYF

CDR3 length: 12
D gene: -
J gene: TRBJ2-1
V gene: TRBV9
clone size: -
CDR3 DNA: TGTGCCAGCAGCACTTCATACAATGAGCAGTTCTTC
CDR3 protein: CASSTSYNEQFF

CDR3 length: 14
D gene: TRBD1
J gene: TRBJ2-5
V gene: TRBV9
clone size: -
CDR3 DNA: TGTGCCAGCAGCGTATCGGGACAGGCGGAGACCCAGTACTTC
CDR3 protein: CASSVSGQAETQYF

CDR3 length: 17
D gene: -
J gene: TRBJ2-1
V gene: TRBV9
clone size: -
CDR3 DNA: TGTGCCAGCAGCGTAAGCCTTGGGGGCAACTCCTACAATGAGCAGTTCTTC
CDR3 protein: CASSVSLGGNSYNEQFF

CDR3 length: 13
D gene: -
J gene: TRBJ2-5
V gene: TRBV30
clone size: few
CDR3 DNA: TGTGCCTGGAGTGTACAGTCCCCCCCGTGGCAGTACTTC
CDR3 protein: CAWSVQSPPWQYF

CDR3 length: 12
D gene: -
J gene: TRBJ2-3
V gene: TRBV10-3
clone size: -
CDR3 DNA: TGTGCCATCAGTGTGAGCACAGATACGCAGTATTTT
CDR3 protein: CAISVSTDTQYF

CDR3 length: 14
D gene: -
J gene: TRBJ1-1
V gene: TRBV7-8
clone size: few
CDR3 DNA: TGTGCCAGCAGCTCTCAAACCTGGAACACTGAAGCTTTCTTT
CDR3 protein: CASSSQTWNTEAFF

CDR3 length: 18
D gene: TRBD1
J gene: TRBJ2-4
V gene: TRBV29-1
clone size: -
CDR3 DNA: TGCAGCGTTGTAGGGACAGGCGTCGAACGGCGGGCCAAAAACATTCAGTACTTC
CDR3 protein: CSVVGTGVERRAKNIQYF

CDR3 length: 14
D gene: -
J gene: TRBJ1-1
V gene: TRBV13
clone size: many
CDR3 DNA: TGTGCCAGCAGCTTAGGACAGATGAACACTGAAGCTTTCTTT
CDR3 protein: CASSLGQMNTEAFF

CDR3 length: 14
D gene: TRBD2
J gene: TRBJ2-3
V gene: TRBV2
clone size: few
CDR3 DNA: TGTGCCAGCAGTGCTAGCGGGTTCACAGATACGCAGTATTTT
CDR3 protein: CASSASGFTDTQYF

CDR3 length: 15
D gene: -
J gene: TRBJ2-2
V gene: TRBV10-3
clone size: many
CDR3 DNA: TGTGCCATCAGTGACGGGCGAGGGATGACCGGGGAGCTGTTTTTT
CDR3 protein: CAISDGRGMTGELFF

CDR3 length: 16
D gene: TRBD1
J gene: TRBJ2-7
V gene: TRBV7-2
clone size: few
CDR3 DNA: TGTGCCAGCAGCTTAGGCGGCAGGGGGCTTTTCTACGAGCAGTACTTC
CDR3 protein: CASSLGGRGLFYEQYF

CDR3 length: 15
D gene: -
J gene: TRBJ2-1
V gene: TRBV19
clone size: -
CDR3 DNA: TGTGCCAGTAGTATAGTAGCAGGCATTGGGAATGAGCAGTTCTTC
CDR3 protein: CASSIVAGIGNEQFF

CDR3 length: 14
D gene: -
J gene: TRBJ2-3
V gene: TRBV7-2
clone size: many
CDR3 DNA: TGTGCCAGCAGCTTAGCGGGCCGAGAGGATACGCAGTATTTT
CDR3 protein: CASSLAGREDTQYF

CDR3 length: 14
D gene: TRBD1
J gene: TRBJ2-3
V gene: TRBV29-1
clone size: -
CDR3 DNA: TGCAGCGTTGAAGGGACAGGGTTTGCAGATACGCAGTATTTT
CDR3 protein: CSVEGTGFADTQYF

CDR3 length: 14
D gene: TRBD1
J gene: TRBJ2-1
V gene: TRBV5-1
clone size: -
CDR3 DNA: TGCGCCAGCAGCCCACAGGGGGCGAGCGATGAGCAGTTCTTC
CDR3 protein: CASSPQGASDEQFF

CDR3 length: 13
D gene: -
J gene: TRBJ1-4
V gene: TRBV14
clone size: few
CDR3 DNA: TGTGCCAGCAGCCGGGGGTCTAATGAAAAACTGTTTTTT
CDR3 protein: CASSRGSNEKLFF

CDR3 length: 13
D gene: TRBD2
J gene: TRBJ2-7
V gene: TRBV29-1
clone size: few
CDR3 DNA: TGCAGCGTTGTGACAGCGGGAGGATACGAGCAGTACTTC
CDR3 protein: CSVVTAGGYEQYF

CDR3 length: 15
D gene: -
J gene: TRBJ2-5
V gene: TRBV15
clone size: -
CDR3 DNA: TGTGCCACCAGCAGAGATCAGGGCCTGGGAGAGACCCAGTACTTC
CDR3 protein: CATSRDQGLGETQYF

CDR3 length: 13
D gene: -
J gene: TRBJ1-1
V gene: TRBV28
clone size: few
CDR3 DNA: TGTGCCAGCAGCCCCGGGAGGGCCTTGATGGCTTTCTTT
CDR3 protein: CASSPGRALMAFF

CDR3 length: 14
D gene: -
J gene: TRBJ1-1
V gene: TRBV5-1
clone size: few
CDR3 DNA: TGCGCCAGCAGCACGATGACGGGTGGTACTGAAGCTTTCTTT
CDR3 protein: CASSTMTGGTEAFF

CDR3 length: 14
D gene: -
J gene: TRBJ2-3
V gene: TRBV7-2
clone size: few
CDR3 DNA: TGTGCCAGCAGCTTAACAGGGTTCACAGATACGCAGTATTTT
CDR3 protein: CASSLTGFTDTQYF